This T cell receptor beta chain originates from a study of control samples from healthy donors and cancer patients. CDR3 length equals 11 residues. Trimming removed 4 bases at V and 8 bases at J, with 8 bases between. Data came from immunoSEQ multiplex PCR; TCRdb stores just in-frame clones and leaves some out. Of roughly 450,000 clones listed, over 75% are singletons. The chain is built from TRBV12-3 or TRBV12-4 and TRBJ2-5; D uncertain. The receptor was derived from a man aged 35 to 55 with head and neck cancer. The sample consisted of PBMCs. The chain's CDR3 is CASSSESTQYF. Written as DNA, the CDR3 is TGTGCCAGCAGTTCTGAGTCTACCCAGTACTTC.